This T cell receptor beta chain was recovered during a study of T cell responses to AZD1222 COVID-19 vaccine. About the study: The study pooled second doses at about 4 or about 12 weeks. Study findings and constraints: Sampled repertoires all dated from after the peak T cell response. An increase in Spike-specific TCR breadth and depth was observed after two AZD1222 doses. Within unmutated variant regions lay the reported targets of nearly half of spike-specific TCRs.

Here immunoSEQ multiplex PCR was the method, and the copy in TCRdb shows in-frame clones only, minus some. The data show about 150,000 clones, with roughly 90% seen just once and under 20% held by the top ten. In the case of this clone: Its antigen is unidentified.

The germline V gene has CDR1 SGHTA and CDR2 FQGTGA. The CDR3 covers 18 residues. J was trimmed by 0 bases and V by 5 bases; bases with no gene match: 14. The chain joins TRBV7-3 to TRBJ2-3, with 7 bases fitting TRBD1. The receptor's source is an adult in good health. The sequencing here drew on peripheral blood, taken on day 0 of AZD1222 vaccination. In DNA form, the CDR3 reads TGTGCCAGCAGCCCCTGGGGGCAGGGGGTGCCTAGCACAGATACGCAGTATTTT. This encodes CASSPWGQGVPSTDTQYF.